This entry lists 4 T cell receptor beta chains sequenced from one sample in a study of long-term antiretroviral therapy in people with HIV. An immunoSEQ assay, version v3.0, was performed at survey level. Profiled with immunoSEQ multiplex PCR; TCRdb holds only in-frame clones, not every one. The table lists some 28,000 clones, roughly 78% of them singletons. The sequenced sample was unsorted PBMCs, obtained 0.3 years after starting antiretroviral therapy. These receptors all come from a man aged 40-50 years with HIV.

The V gene is TRBV5-1, the J gene TRBJ2-1; a possible D gene is TRBD2 (6 bases). The CDR3 runs to 16 residues. CDR1 and CDR2 (germline): SGHRS, YFSETQ. The V end lost 0 bases, the J end lost 3 bases, and 13 bases lay between the germline ends. The CDR3: CASSLEGGVYYNEQFF. The CDR3 DNA reads as TGCGCCAGCAGCTTGGAAGGCGGGGTATACTACAATGAGCAGTTCTTC.

A remark on this clone: One end of the junction fails to match germline, which may point to a read error. The chain links TRBV7-7 to TRBJ2-6; 9 bases are a match to TRBD1. Germline V gene sequence: CDR1 SSHAT, CDR2 FNYEAQ (reference sequence). The CDR3 runs 16 residues. The CDR3 DNA is TGTGCTAGCAGCCCGGGACAGGGTTCTGGGGCCAACGTCCTGACTTTC. It codes for CASSPGQGSGANVLTF.

This sequence joins TRBV6-5 and TRBJ2-7; 11 bases line up with TRBD1. The V gene's germline CDR1 is MNHEY and CDR2 SVGAGI. The CDR3 length is 14 residues. The junction had 5 bases not matched to a gene; V was cut back by 6 bases and J by 4 bases. The CDR3: CASRQGTGGYEQYF. The CDR3, as DNA: TGTGCCAGCAGGCAGGGGACAGGGGGATACGAGCAGTACTTC.

CDR3 nucleotide sequence: TGTGCCAGCAGCTTAGCGCCCGGAAAACTGTTTTTT. Amino acid sequence: CASSLAPGKLFF. The chain recombines TRBV7-2 with TRBJ1-4, with D uncertain. Germline V gene sequence: CDR1 SGHTA, CDR2 FQGNSA. V was trimmed by 0 bases and J by 10 bases, leaving 6 bases between them. The CDR3 consists of 12 residues.